This TCR beta chain comes out of a study of T cell repertoires in cytomegalovirus infection (dated 2019 in TCRdb). In terms of the full investigation: The peptide stimulations were aimed at well-studied HLA-B-restricted epitopes as well as recently identified HLA-C-restricted CMV epitopes, whose presentation resists viral immunomodulation. Donor HLA type was relevant to the analysis, because carriage of CMV infection together with the matching HLA type was indicated by public TCR beta signatures.

What the work shows at the level of the full study, not this receptor alone: In both this cohort and an independent cohort of over 350 donors, the cumulative frequency of public TCR beta family members distinguished carriers of CMV infection plus the relevant HLA type. The ex vivo response was dominated by HLA-C-restricted CMV-specific TCR beta clonotypes, which also provided the single most frequent clonotype in two of eight donors.

According to the study, the label for this sample's treatment or condition signals: in vitro stimulation with specific CMV peptide epitopes to enrich CMV-specific T cells. This clonotype has just a few counts. Its recognized antigen is unknown. No base qualities exist here, and no much larger clone lies one base off it. Trimming removed 3 bases from V and 3 bases from J, leaving 20 bases between the germline ends. Measured from the cysteine to the phenylalanine, the CDR3 is 17 residues long. Of all the DNA, just the CDR3 is kept, 51 bases in frame from base 1. Data came from an Illumina HiSeq 1500. TCRdb handled the public reads itself, with Q25 trimming in fastp and clone calling in MiXCR, and kept productive beta chains. For every CDR3 protein sequence, its rows merge into one entry that carries the most common genes and DNA. The sample has fewer than 850,000 distinct CDR3 sequences on record, about 28% of them singletons. Over 10% of the sample comes from the top ten.

The chain is assembled from TRBV12-3 or TRBV12-4 and TRBJ1-2; TRBD1 might be the D gene, on 5 matching bases. Sequenced here: cultured CD8+ T cells from PBMCs, sampled from culture after CMV antigen stimulation. The TCR originated in a human donor in good health (CMV status not recorded). Some clones in this sample may be carry-over from other donors' samples. The sequenced DNA: TGTGCCAGCAGTTTTGCAACAGCCTTTACGGGGGACTATGGCTACACCTTC. Translated, it gives CASSFATAFTGDYGYTF.